This T cell receptor beta chain came from a study of STAT5B mutations in CD4+ large granular lymphocyte leukemia. Libraries were prepared by immunoSEQ multiplex PCR; TCRdb keeps only in-frame clonotypes and omits some of them. This sample has 20,000 or so clones, with over 65% found just once. Germline assignment: CDR1 SGHTA and CDR2 FQGNSA. V was clipped by 5 bases and J by 0 bases, with 11 bases between them. The CDR3 extends over 14 amino acids. V gene TRBV7-2 combines with J gene TRBJ2-7; D is ambiguous. The clonotype was recovered from a human donor in good health. The sample was CD4+ T cells from blood buffy coats. The CDR3 loop reads CASSGSFSSYEQYF. CDR3 coding DNA: TGTGCCAGCAGCGGTAGCTTTAGCTCCTACGAGCAGTACTTC.